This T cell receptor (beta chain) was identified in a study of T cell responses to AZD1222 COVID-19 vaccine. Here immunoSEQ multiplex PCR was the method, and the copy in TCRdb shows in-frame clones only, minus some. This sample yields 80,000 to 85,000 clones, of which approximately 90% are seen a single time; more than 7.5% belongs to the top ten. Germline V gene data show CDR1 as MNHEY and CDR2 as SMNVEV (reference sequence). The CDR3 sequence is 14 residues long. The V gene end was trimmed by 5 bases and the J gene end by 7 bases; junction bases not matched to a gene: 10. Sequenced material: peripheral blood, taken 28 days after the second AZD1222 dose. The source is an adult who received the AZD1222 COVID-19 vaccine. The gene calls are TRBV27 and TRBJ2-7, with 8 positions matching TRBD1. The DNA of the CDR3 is TGTGCCAGCAGTCCCCTTTGGACAGGGAGGGAGCAGTACTTC. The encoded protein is CASSPLWTGREQYF.